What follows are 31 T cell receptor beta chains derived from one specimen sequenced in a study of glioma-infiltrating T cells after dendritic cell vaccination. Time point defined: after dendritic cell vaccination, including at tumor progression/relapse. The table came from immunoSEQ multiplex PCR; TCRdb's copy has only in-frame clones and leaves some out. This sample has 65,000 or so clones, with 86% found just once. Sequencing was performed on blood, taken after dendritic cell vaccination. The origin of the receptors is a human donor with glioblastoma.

The CDR3 loop reads CASSAQGGEQYF. DNA of the CDR3: TGTGCCAGCTCAGCACAGGGAGGCGAGCAGTACTTC. The genes are TRBV18 and TRBJ2-7; D tentatively reads TRBD1 or TRBD2 (6 bases each). From germline, CDR1 is KGHSH and CDR2 LQKENI. Trimming took off 5 bases at V and 6 bases at J, with 11 bases between the two ends. This CDR3 contains 12 residues.

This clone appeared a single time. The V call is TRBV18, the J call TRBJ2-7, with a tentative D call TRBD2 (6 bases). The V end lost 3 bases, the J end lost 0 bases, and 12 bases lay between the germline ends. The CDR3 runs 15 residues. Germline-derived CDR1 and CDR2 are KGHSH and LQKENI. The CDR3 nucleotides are TGTGCCAGCTCACCGGACTACAGGAGCTCCTACGAGCAGTACTTC. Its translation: CASSPDYRSSYEQYF.

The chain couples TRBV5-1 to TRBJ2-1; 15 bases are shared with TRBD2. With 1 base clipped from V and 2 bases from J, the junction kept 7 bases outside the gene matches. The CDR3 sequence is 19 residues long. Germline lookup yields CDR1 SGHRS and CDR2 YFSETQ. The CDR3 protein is CASSLPRGTSGGPYNEQFF. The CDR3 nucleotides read TGCGCCAGCAGCTTGCCTCGGGGGACTAGCGGGGGGCCCTACAATGAGCAGTTCTTC.

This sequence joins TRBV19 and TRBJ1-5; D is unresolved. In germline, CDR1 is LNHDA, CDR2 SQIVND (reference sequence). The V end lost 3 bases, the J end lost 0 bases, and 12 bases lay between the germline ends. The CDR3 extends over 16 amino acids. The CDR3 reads CASSMGGHYSNQPQHF. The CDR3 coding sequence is TGTGCCAGTAGTATGGGCGGGCACTATAGCAATCAGCCCCAGCATTTT.

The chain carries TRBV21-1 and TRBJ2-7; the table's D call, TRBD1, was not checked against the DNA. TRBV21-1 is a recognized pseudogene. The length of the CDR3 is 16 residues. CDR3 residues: CATCPGEGTGDHEQYF. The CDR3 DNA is TGTGCCACCTGCCCGGGAGAGGGGACAGGGGACCACGAGCAGTACTTC.

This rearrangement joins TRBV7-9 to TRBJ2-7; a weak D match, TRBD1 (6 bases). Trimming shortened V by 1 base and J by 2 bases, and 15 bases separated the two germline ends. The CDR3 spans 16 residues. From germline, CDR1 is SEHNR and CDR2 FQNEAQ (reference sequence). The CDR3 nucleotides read TGTGCCAGCAGCTTAGGGCTGGCAGGGGTTACCTACGAGCAGTACTTC. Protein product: CASSLGLAGVTYEQYF.

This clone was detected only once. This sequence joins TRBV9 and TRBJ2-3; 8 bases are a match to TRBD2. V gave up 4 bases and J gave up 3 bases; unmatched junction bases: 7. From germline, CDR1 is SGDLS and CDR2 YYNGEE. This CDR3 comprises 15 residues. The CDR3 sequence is CASSTRPGGTDTQYF. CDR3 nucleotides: TGTGCCAGCAGCACCAGACCGGGAGGGACAGATACGCAGTATTTT.

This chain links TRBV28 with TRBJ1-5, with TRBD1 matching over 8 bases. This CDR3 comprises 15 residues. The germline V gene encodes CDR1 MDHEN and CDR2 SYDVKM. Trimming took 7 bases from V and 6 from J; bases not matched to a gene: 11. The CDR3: CASILGAGGIQPQHF. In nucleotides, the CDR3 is TGTGCCAGCATCTTAGGGGCAGGGGGCATTCAGCCCCAGCATTTT.

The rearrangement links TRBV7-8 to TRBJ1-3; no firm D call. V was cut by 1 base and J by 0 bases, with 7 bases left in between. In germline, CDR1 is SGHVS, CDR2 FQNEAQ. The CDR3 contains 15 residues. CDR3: CASSLGSGSGNTIYF. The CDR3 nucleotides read TGTGCCAGCAGCTTAGGTTCCGGCTCTGGAAACACCATATATTTT.

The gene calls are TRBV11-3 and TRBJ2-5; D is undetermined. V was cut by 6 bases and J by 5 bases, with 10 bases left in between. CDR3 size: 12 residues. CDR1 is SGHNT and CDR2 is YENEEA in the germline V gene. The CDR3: CASSAAGETQYF. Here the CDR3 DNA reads TGTGCCAGCAGTGCCGCCGGGGAGACCCAGTACTTC.

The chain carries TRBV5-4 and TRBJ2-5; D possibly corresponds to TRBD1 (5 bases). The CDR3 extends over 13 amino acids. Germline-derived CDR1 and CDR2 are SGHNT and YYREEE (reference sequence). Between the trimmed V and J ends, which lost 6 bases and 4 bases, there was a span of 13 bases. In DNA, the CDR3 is TGTGCCAGCACCCTTAGGGGCAGAGAGACCCAGTACTTC. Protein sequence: CASTLRGRETQYF. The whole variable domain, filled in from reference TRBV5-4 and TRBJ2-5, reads ETGVTQSPTHLIKTRGQQVTLRCSSQSGHNTVSWYQQALGQGPQFIFQYYREEENGRGNFPPRFSGLQFPNYSSELNVNALELDDSALYLCASTLRGRETQYFGPGTRLLVL.

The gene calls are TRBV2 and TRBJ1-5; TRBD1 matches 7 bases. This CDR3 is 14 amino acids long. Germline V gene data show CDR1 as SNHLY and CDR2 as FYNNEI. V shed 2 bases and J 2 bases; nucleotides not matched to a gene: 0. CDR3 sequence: CASSEQGGNQPQHF. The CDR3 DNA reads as TGTGCCAGCAGTGAACAGGGGGGCAATCAGCCCCAGCATTTT.

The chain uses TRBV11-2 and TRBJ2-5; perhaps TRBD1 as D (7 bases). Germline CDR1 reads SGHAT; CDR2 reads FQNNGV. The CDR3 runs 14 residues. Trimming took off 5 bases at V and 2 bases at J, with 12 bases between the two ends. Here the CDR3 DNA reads TGTGCCAGCAGCGGAGGGACAGTACAAGAGACCCAGTACTTC. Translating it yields CASSGGTVQETQYF.

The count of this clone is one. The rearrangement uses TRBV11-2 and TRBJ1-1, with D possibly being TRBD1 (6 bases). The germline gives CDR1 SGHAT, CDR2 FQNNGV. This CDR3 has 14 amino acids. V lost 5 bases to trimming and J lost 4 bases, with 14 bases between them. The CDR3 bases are TGTGCCAGCAGCCGTCAACAGGGAGTCACTGAAGCTTTCTTT. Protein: CASSRQQGVTEAFF.

CDR3 sequence reads: CASSLVSTGANEQFF. CDR3 nucleotide sequence: TGTGCCAGCAGCTTAGTGTCGACAGGGGCCAATGAGCAGTTCTTC. The chain has TRBV7-2 and TRBJ2-1; 8 bases are a match to TRBD1. The CDR3 is made up of 15 amino acids. The trim removed 1 base at V and 6 bases at J, leaving 5 bases unmatched. Germline assignment: CDR1 SGHTA and CDR2 FQGNSA. Full variable domain (remainder filled in from reference TRBV7-2 and TRBJ2-1): GAGVSQSPSNKVTEKGKDVELRCDPISGHTALYWYRQSLGQGLEFLIYFQGNSAPDKSGLPSDRFSAERTGGSVSTLTIQRTQQEDSAVYLCASSLVSTGANEQFFGPGTRLTVL.

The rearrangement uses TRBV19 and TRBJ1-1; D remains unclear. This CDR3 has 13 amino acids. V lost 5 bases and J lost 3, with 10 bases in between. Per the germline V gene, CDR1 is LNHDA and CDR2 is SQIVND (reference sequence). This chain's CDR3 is CASSSKRDTEAFF. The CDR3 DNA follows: TGTGCCAGTAGTTCAAAGCGGGACACTGAAGCTTTCTTT.

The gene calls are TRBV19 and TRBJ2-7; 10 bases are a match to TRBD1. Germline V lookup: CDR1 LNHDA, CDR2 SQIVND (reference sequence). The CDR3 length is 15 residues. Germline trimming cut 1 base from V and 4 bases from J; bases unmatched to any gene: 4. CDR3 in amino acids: CASSIGTGGLYEQYF. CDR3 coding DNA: TGTGCCAGTAGTATAGGGACAGGGGGTCTGTACGAGCAGTACTTC.

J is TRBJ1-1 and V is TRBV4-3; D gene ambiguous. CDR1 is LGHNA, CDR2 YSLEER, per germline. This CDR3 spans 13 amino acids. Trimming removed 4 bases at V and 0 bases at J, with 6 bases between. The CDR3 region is CASSRALNTEAFF. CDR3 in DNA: TGCGCCAGCAGCCGAGCCCTGAACACTGAAGCTTTCTTT.

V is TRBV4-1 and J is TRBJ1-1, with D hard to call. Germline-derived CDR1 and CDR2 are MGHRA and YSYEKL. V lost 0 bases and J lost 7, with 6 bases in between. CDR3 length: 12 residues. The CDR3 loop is CASSQDRFEAFF. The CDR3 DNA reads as TGCGCCAGCAGCCAAGATCGGTTTGAAGCTTTCTTT.

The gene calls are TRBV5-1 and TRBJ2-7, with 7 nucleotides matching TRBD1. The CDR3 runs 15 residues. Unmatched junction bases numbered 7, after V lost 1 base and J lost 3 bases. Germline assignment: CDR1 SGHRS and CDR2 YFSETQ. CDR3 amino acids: CASSLTGTDIYEQYF. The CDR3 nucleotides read TGCGCCAGCAGCTTGACGGGGACAGACATCTACGAGCAGTACTTC.

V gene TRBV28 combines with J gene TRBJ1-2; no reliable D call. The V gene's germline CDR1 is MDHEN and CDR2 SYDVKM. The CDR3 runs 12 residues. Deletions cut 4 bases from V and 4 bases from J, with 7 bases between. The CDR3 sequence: CASSSLGYGYTF. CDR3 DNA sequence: TGTGCCAGCAGTTCTCTAGGCTATGGCTACACCTTC.

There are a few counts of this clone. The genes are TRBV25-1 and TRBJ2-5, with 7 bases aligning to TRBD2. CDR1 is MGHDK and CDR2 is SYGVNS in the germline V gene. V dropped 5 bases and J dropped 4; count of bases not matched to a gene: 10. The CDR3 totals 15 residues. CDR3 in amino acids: CASSSPGTKTETQYF. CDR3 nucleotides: TGTGCCAGCAGTTCCCCCGGGACTAAAACAGAGACCCAGTACTTC.

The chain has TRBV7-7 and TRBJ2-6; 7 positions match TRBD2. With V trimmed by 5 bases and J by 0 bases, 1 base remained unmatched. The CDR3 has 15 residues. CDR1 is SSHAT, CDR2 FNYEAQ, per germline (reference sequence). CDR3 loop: CASSPGGSGANVLTF. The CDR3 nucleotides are TGTGCCAGCAGCCCGGGGGGCTCTGGGGCCAACGTCCTGACTTTC.

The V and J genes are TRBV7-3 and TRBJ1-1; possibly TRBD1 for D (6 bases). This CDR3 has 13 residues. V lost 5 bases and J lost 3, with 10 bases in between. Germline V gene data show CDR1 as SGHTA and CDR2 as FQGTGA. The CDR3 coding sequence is TGTGCCAGCAGCACCGACAGGTACACTGAAGCTTTCTTT. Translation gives CASSTDRYTEAFF. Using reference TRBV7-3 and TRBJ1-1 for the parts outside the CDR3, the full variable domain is GAGVSQTPSNKVTEKGKYVELRCDPISGHTALYWYRQSLGQGPEFLIYFQGTGAADDSGLPNDRFFAVRPEGSVSTLKIQRTERGDSAVYLCASSTDRYTEAFFGQGTRLTVV.

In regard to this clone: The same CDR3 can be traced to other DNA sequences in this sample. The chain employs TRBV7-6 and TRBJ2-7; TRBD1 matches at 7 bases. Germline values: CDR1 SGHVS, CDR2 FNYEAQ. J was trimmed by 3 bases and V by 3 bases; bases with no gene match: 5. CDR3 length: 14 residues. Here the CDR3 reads CASSFAAGGYEQYF. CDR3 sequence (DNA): TGTGCCAGCAGCTTTGCCGCAGGGGGCTACGAGCAGTACTTC.

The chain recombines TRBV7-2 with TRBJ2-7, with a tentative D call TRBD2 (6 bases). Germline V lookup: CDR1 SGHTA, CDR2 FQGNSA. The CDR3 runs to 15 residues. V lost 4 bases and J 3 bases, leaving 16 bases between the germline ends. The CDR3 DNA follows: TGTGCCAGCAGCTGGAGCCCGGGACTTCACTACGAGCAGTACTTC. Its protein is CASSWSPGLHYEQYF.

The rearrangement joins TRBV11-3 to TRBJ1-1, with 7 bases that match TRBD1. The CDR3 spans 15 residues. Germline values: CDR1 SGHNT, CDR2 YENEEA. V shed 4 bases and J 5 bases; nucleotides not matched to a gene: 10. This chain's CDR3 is CASSSQAAGGTEAFF. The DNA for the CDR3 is TGTGCCAGCAGCTCCCAAGCGGCAGGGGGAACTGAAGCTTTCTTT.

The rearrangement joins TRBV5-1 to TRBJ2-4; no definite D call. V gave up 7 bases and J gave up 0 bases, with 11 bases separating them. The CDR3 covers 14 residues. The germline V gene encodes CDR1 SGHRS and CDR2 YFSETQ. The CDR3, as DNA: TGCGCCAGCTGTGACGACTTAGCCAAAAACATTCAGTACTTC. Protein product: CASCDDLAKNIQYF.

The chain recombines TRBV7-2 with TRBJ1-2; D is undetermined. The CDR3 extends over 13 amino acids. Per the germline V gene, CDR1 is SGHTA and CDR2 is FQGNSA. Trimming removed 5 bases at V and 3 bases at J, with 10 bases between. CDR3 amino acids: CASSLTGDYGYTF. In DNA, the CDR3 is TGTGCCAGCAGCCTCACGGGAGACTATGGCTACACCTTC.

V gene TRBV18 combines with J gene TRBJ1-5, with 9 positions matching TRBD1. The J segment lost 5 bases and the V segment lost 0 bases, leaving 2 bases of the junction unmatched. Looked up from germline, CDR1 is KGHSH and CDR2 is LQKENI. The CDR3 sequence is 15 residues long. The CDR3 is CASSPPWDRDQPQHF. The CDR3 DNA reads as TGTGCCAGCTCACCACCATGGGACAGGGATCAGCCCCAGCATTTT.

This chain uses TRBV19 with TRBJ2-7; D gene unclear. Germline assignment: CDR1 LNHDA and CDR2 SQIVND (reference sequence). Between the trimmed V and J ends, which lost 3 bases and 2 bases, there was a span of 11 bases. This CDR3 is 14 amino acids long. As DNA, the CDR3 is TGTGCCAGTAGTATTAGTAGTGCTACCTACGAGCAGTACTTC. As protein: CASSISSATYEQYF.